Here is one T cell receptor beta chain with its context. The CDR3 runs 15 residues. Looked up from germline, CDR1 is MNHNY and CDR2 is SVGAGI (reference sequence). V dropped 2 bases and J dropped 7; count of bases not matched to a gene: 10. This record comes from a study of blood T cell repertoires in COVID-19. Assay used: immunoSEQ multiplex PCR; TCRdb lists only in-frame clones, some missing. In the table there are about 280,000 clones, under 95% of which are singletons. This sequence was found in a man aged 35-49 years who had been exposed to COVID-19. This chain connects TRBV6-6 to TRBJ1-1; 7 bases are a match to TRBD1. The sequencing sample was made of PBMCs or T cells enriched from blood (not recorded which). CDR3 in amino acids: CASSYPGRQGREAFF. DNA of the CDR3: TGTGCCAGCAGTTACCCGGGGAGACAGGGCCGTGAAGCTTTCTTT.